The 27 T cell receptor beta chains in this list originate from one sample, sequenced in a study of PD-1 blockade in classical Hodgkin lymphoma. The time point denotes: newly diagnosed, previously untreated cHL patient sample. Out of thawed PBMCs, magnetic negative selection purified CD4+ T cells. Assay: immunoSEQ multiplex PCR; the TCRdb copy retains only in-frame clones and omits some. The table includes around 30,000 clones, more than 80% detected once. Source material: CD4+ T cells from blood. The receptors here all came from a human donor with classical Hodgkin lymphoma.

The rearrangement joins TRBV2 to TRBJ2-1, with 12 bases that match TRBD2. Germline loops: CDR1 SNHLY, CDR2 FYNNEI. The CDR3 runs 13 residues. V trimming: 5 bases; J trimming: 7 bases; junction bases outside the gene matches: 0. CDR3 bases: TGTGCCAGCAGTCTAGCGGGGGGGAATGAGCAGTTCTTC. Encoded protein: CASSLAGGNEQFF.

The V and J genes are TRBV19 and TRBJ2-5, with TRBD1 as a possible D gene (5 bases). Germline CDR1 reads LNHDA; CDR2 reads SQIVND (reference sequence). The CDR3 consists of 13 residues. Trimming left V 5 bases short and J 3 bases short, with 10 bases between. The CDR3 here is CASSRTREETQYF. The CDR3 DNA reads as TGTGCCAGTAGTCGGACAAGGGAAGAGACCCAGTACTTC.

The V gene is TRBV23-1, the J gene TRBJ1-5; possibly TRBD1 for D (5 bases). TRBV23-1 is marked as an open reading frame, function uncertain. The CDR3 loop spans 16 amino acids. The V end was cut by 4 bases, the J end by 7 bases, with 20 bases between. Here the CDR3 DNA reads TGCGCCAGCAGTCGGAGCGGCAGGGCGGAGGAACAGCCCCAGCATTTT. Translation gives CASSRSGRAEEQPQHF.

The rearrangement links TRBV5-1 to TRBJ2-7; perhaps D is TRBD1 or TRBD2 (6 bases each). The CDR3 totals 15 residues. The V and J ends lost 4 bases and 3 bases respectively, with 17 bases between them. CDR1 and CDR2 (germline): SGHRS, YFSETQ. This CDR3 is CASSGGLNLDYEQYF. In DNA form, the CDR3 reads TGCGCCAGCAGCGGGGGGCTGAACCTCGACTACGAGCAGTACTTC.

This chain uses TRBV7-9 with TRBJ2-5; D might be TRBD1 (5 bases). The V gene's germline CDR1 is SEHNR and CDR2 FQNEAQ (reference sequence). The CDR3 runs to 16 residues. V lost 5 bases, J lost 5 bases, and 21 bases lay in between. CDR3: CASSRPWAGIGETQYF. The CDR3 DNA is TGTGCCAGCAGCCGCCCCTGGGCAGGGATTGGTGAGACCCAGTACTTC.

This clone has only a few counts. The gene calls are TRBV29-1 and TRBJ1-2; D not certain. The germline V and J ends were trimmed by 4 bases and 2 bases, with 8 bases remaining between them. The CDR3 covers 12 residues. Germline loops: CDR1 SQVTM, CDR2 ANQGSEA. CDR3 sequence (DNA): TGCAGCGTTGGTACCCCGAACTATGGCTACACCTTC. It translates to CSVGTPNYGYTF.

This chain uses TRBV7-2 with TRBJ2-1; the D gene could be TRBD1 or TRBD2 (6 bases each). V lost 7 bases, J lost 5 bases, and 15 bases lay in between. This CDR3 has 14 residues. The germline CDR1 and CDR2 sequences are SGHTA and FQGNSA. The CDR3 sequence is CASTPGGTNNEQFF. The CDR3 DNA reads TGTGCCAGCACCCCCGGGGGCACTAACAATGAGCAGTTCTTC.

The chain couples TRBV6-4 to TRBJ2-3, with 7 positions matching TRBD2. Germline V gene data show CDR1 as MRHNA and CDR2 as SNTAGT. V was clipped by 2 bases and J by 0 bases; unmatched bases: 5. The length of the CDR3 is 16 residues. The CDR3 bases are TGTGCCAGCAGTGACACCCCCGGGGGGAGCACAGATACGCAGTATTTT. Amino acids: CASSDTPGGSTDTQYF.

The rearrangement links TRBV11-2 to TRBJ2-7; 10 bases are a match to TRBD2. The CDR3 is 15 amino acids. J lost 3 bases, V lost 3 bases, and 5 bases had no gene match. The germline gives CDR1 SGHAT, CDR2 FQNNGV. CDR3 nucleotide sequence: TGTGCCAGCAGCTTGGAAGCGGGAGGGTTCTACGAGCAGTACTTC. Protein: CASSLEAGGFYEQYF.

The CDR3 DNA is TGTGCCATCAGCCGGACAGGAGGACGAGAGACCCAGTACTTC. Amino acid sequence: CAISRTGGRETQYF. The chain links TRBV10-3 to TRBJ2-5; 7 nucleotides match TRBD1. V was clipped by 6 bases and J by 4 bases; unmatched bases: 8. Germline CDR1 and CDR2: ENHRY and SYGVKD. CDR3 size: 14 residues.

There are a few counts of this clone. The chain couples TRBV20-1 to TRBJ2-7; the D is unclear. Germline values: CDR1 DFQATT, CDR2 SNEGSKA (reference sequence). The ends were cut back, 3 bases at V and 0 bases at J, with 3 bases in the middle. The CDR3 consists of 11 residues. This CDR3 is CSARGSYEQYF. The DNA for the CDR3 is TGCAGTGCTAGGGGCTCCTACGAGCAGTACTTC.

This clone was seen a handful of times. The chain couples TRBV10-1 to TRBJ2-7, with D possibly matching TRBD2 (5 bases). This CDR3 is built from 14 residues. V was shortened by 5 bases and J by 4 bases, with 15 bases between the two germline ends. Germline-derived CDR1 and CDR2 are WNHNN and SYGVQD (reference sequence). Here the CDR3 reads CASSPSGTVYEQYF. In DNA form, the CDR3 reads TGCGCCAGCAGTCCCAGCGGCACCGTTTACGAGCAGTACTTC.

The J gene is TRBJ2-1, the V gene TRBV7-9, with D uncertain. The CDR3 runs 13 residues. Germline V gene data show CDR1 as SEHNR and CDR2 as FQNEAQ (reference sequence). V was shortened by 4 bases and J by 5 bases, with 9 bases between the two germline ends. This CDR3 reads CASSSQLNNEQFF. The DNA of the CDR3 is TGTGCCAGCAGCTCCCAATTAAACAATGAGCAGTTCTTC.

The chain recombines TRBV6-6 with TRBJ1-5; 8 bases match TRBD1. With 0 bases clipped from V and 3 bases from J, the junction kept 1 base outside the gene matches. The CDR3 length is 15 residues. Germline assignment: CDR1 MNHNY and CDR2 SVGAGI (reference sequence). The CDR3 protein is CASSYSRGPNQPQHF. The CDR3 nucleotides read TGTGCCAGCAGTTACTCCAGGGGGCCCAATCAGCCCCAGCATTTT.

V is TRBV6-6 and J is TRBJ2-7, with 9 bases fitting TRBD1. V lost 8 bases to trimming and J lost 6 bases; unmatched junction nucleotides: 14. Germline V gene data show CDR1 as MNHNY and CDR2 as SVGAGI (reference sequence). The CDR3 is 15 amino acids. DNA of the CDR3: TGTGCCAGCGCCGCGACCCGGACAGGGGCTGGCGAGCAGTACTTC. It codes for CASAATRTGAGEQYF.

J is TRBJ2-5 and V is TRBV5-8, with D unresolved. CDR1 is SGHTS, CDR2 YDEGEE, per germline. The V end lost 5 bases, the J end lost 2 bases, and 13 bases lay between the germline ends. This CDR3 region has 14 residues. CDR3 amino acids: CASSPGWGQETQYF. The CDR3 DNA reads as TGTGCCAGCAGTCCAGGTTGGGGACAAGAGACCCAGTACTTC.

This chain's CDR3 is CASSFLSAGELFF. CDR3 coding DNA: TGTGCCAGCAGCTTTCTGAGCGCCGGGGAGCTGTTTTTT. The chain carries TRBV7-2 and TRBJ2-2, with D hard to call. Germline values: CDR1 SGHTA, CDR2 FQGNSA. V was clipped by 3 bases and J by 6 bases, with 8 bases between them. The CDR3 has 13 residues.

The CDR3 coding sequence is TGTGCCAGCTCACCAAGGACGAACACTGAAGCTTTCTTT. Translating gives CASSPRTNTEAFF. The chain is built from TRBV18 and TRBJ1-1, with no clear D. This CDR3 comprises 13 residues. Germline V gives CDR1 KGHSH, CDR2 LQKENI. Trimming pared 2 bases from V and 1 base from J, leaving 5 bases between.

This clone occurred once. This sequence joins TRBV10-3 and TRBJ2-1; TRBD1 aligns across 7 bases. Germline V gene lookup returns CDR1 ENHRY and CDR2 SYGVKD. With 10 bases clipped from V and 9 bases from J, the junction kept 12 bases outside the gene matches. The CDR3 length is 13 residues. Written as DNA, the CDR3 is TGTGCCACCACATCTTCCCCAGGGGGTGAGCAGTTCTTC. Translation gives CATTSSPGGEQFF.

On this clone: One junction end disagrees with the germline gene, perhaps due to a read error. The rearrangement joins TRBV19 to TRBJ2-1, with D unclear. CDR1 LNHDA and CDR2 SQIVND come from the germline V gene (reference sequence). CDR3 size: 18 residues. The CDR3 coding sequence is TGTGCCAGGAGTATAAAACCCCGGTCGGTTCGTCCATACAATGAGCAGTTCTTC. Its translation: CARSIKPRSVRPYNEQFF.

This chain uses TRBV19 with TRBJ2-2; D might be TRBD1 or TRBD2, each matching 7 bases. V was cut by 3 bases and J by 6 bases, with 17 bases left in between. CDR3 size: 16 residues. Looked up from germline, CDR1 is LNHDA and CDR2 is SQIVND (reference sequence). CDR3: CASSIEVGGGAGELFF. The CDR3 DNA follows: TGTGCCAGTAGTATTGAAGTGGGAGGGGGCGCCGGGGAGCTGTTTTTT.

The chain couples TRBV4-2 to TRBJ1-3; D gene ambiguous. CDR3 size: 16 residues. The ends were cut back, 0 bases at V and 2 bases at J, with 11 bases in the middle. The germline CDR1 and CDR2 sequences are LGHNA and YNFKEQ. The DNA of the CDR3 is TGTGCCAGCAGCCAAGAGATCGGATTTGCTGGAAACACCATATATTTT. This gives the protein CASSQEIGFAGNTIYF.

In DNA, the CDR3 is TGTGCCACCAGCAGAGGAGGGGGGAGAGATCAGCCCCAGCATTTT. It specifies CATSRGGGRDQPQHF. The rearrangement joins TRBV15 to TRBJ1-5; D is perhaps TRBD1 (6 bases). The ends were cut back, 1 base at V and 5 bases at J, with 12 bases in the middle. This CDR3 has 15 residues. The V gene's germline CDR1 is LNHNV and CDR2 YYDKDF (reference sequence).

The chain carries TRBV28 and TRBJ2-5, with 10 positions matching TRBD1. Germline loops: CDR1 MDHEN, CDR2 SYDVKM. The V and J ends lost 10 bases and 6 bases, in that order; junction bases with no gene match: 8. This CDR3 has 13 amino acids. CDR3 in DNA: TGTGCCACCTCGGGACAGGGGAGGCAGACCCAGTACTTC. It codes for CATSGQGRQTQYF.

V usage is TRBV29-1 and J usage is TRBJ2-3; the match to TRBD2 covers 8 bases. With 4 bases clipped from V and 3 bases from J, the junction kept 3 bases outside the gene matches. Per germline, CDR1 SQVTM and CDR2 ANQGSEA. CDR3 length: 13 amino acids. DNA of the CDR3: TGCAGCGTTGGGACTAGCCCGACAGATACGCAGTATTTT. It yields the protein CSVGTSPTDTQYF.

The CDR3 region is CASSGDRGYNEQFF. For the CDR3, the DNA is TGTGCCAGCAGTGGGGACAGGGGCTACAATGAGCAGTTCTTC. This chain links TRBV25-1 with TRBJ2-1, with 10 bases aligning to TRBD1. In germline, CDR1 is MGHDK, CDR2 SYGVNS. The length of the CDR3 is 14 residues. V dropped 4 bases and J dropped 3; count of bases not matched to a gene: 0.

The rearrangement links TRBV5-6 to TRBJ1-2, with D possibly being TRBD1 (6 bases). Germline-derived CDR1 and CDR2 are SGHDT and YYEEEE. The V gene lost 1 base and the J gene lost 8 bases, with 21 bases spanning the gap. This CDR3 is 16 amino acids long. The CDR3: CASSLNLWGAVYGYTF. The DNA of the CDR3 is TGTGCCAGCAGCTTGAACTTATGGGGGGCTGTGTACGGCTACACCTTC.